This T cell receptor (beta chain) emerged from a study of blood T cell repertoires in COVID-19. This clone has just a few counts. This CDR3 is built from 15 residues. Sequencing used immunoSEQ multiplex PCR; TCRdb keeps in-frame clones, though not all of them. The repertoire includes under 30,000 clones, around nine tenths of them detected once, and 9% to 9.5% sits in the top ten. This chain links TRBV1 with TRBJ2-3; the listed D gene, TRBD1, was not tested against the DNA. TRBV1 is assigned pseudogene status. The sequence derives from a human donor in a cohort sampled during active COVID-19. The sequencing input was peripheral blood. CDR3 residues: CTSSPTGRNTDTQYF. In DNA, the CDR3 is TGCACCAGCAGCCCGACAGGGCGAAACACAGATACGCAGTATTTT.